Here is one T cell receptor (beta chain) with its context. Method: immunoSEQ multiplex PCR; TCRdb's copy keeps in-frame clones and lacks some. This repertoire shows some 120,000 clones, approximately 92% found once; its top ten account for approximately 7.9%. The data are from a study of T cell responses to AZD1222 COVID-19 vaccine. The CDR3 spans 12 residues. V gave up 8 bases and J gave up 6 bases; unmatched junction bases: 5. CDR1 and CDR2 (germline): MDHEN, SYDVKM. The specimen comprised peripheral blood, sampled 28 days after the second AZD1222 dose. The sequence came from an adult who received the AZD1222 COVID-19 vaccine. The rearrangement links TRBV28 to TRBJ2-7; 9 positions match TRBD2. The CDR3 sequence is CASLGLAGEQYF. CDR3 in DNA: TGTGCCAGCTTGGGACTAGCCGGCGAGCAGTACTTC.